This T cell receptor beta chain was retrieved from a study of T cell responses to AZD1222 COVID-19 vaccine (dated by TCRdb to about 2021). The study in broad terms: TCR sequencing was performed for about 250 trial participants, of whom approximately 200 were given two doses of AZD1222 and roughly 25 were given two doses of MenACWY control vaccine. Trial participants were enrolled by age into subgroups of 18-55, 56-69 and 70-plus years, and about 150, 27 and 61 TCR-sequenced participants, respectively, were included in these subgroups. What the work shows at the level of the full study, not this receptor alone: In the small 56-69-year group, the increase in depth fell short of significance, most likely because of low power. The whole spike protein was spanned by vaccine-associated CD4 TCRs, and dominant responses were seen in regions 160-218 and 743-854. Only five to seven AZD1222 recipients were SARS-CoV-2 seropositive at baseline, limiting conclusions about previously exposed vaccinees. Participants were mostly white British and included more females than males, and it was suggested by the authors that clonal diversity may have been underestimated. Spike-specific TCR breadth and depth rose significantly after two AZD1222 doses compared with day 0 and with MenACWY recipients. Because no samples from the day 14 peak response were available, repertoires could be characterized only after the peak T cell response. Epitopes outside the regions mutated in the B.1.351 and B.1.1.7 variants were reportedly recognized by nearly half of the unique spike-specific TCRs.

Sample time point, as interpreted from the label and publication: about 28 days (+/-7) after the second vaccine dose. AZD1222 recipients with second doses at about 4 weeks or about 12 weeks were pooled, because spike-specific TCR depth and breadth did not differ between schedules. Samples from vaccinated people were obtained from the UK trials COV001 and COV002, which included a single-blind randomized controlled phase 2/3 trial of AZD1222 (ChAdOx1 nCoV-19) in healthy adults. Trial participant PBMC samples were collected at day 0 and day 28 after the second dose for TCRbeta chain sequencing. V is cut by 3 bases and J by 0 bases, and the space between the germline ends is 9 bases. The cysteine opens and the phenylalanine closes a CDR3 of 15 amino acids. The CDR3 DNA has 45 bases and is translated from base 1. CDR1 and CDR2 are read off the germline V gene as SGHAT and FQNNGV. The CDR3 regions of human TCRbeta chains were analyzed by immunosequencing. Per the original workflow: TCRs in the repertoires were matched against a reference library of SARS-CoV-2-specific TCRs that had been generated with the MIRA antigen-specificity platform. Breadth was defined as the fraction of unique TCRs that were SARS-CoV-2-associated. Depth was defined as the fraction of total T cells that were SARS-CoV-2-associated. Using the MIRA data, each spike-specific TCR was assigned both to the spike region to which the TCR was reactive and to a CD4 or CD8 class. Log10-transformed breadth and depth values were compared by one-way ANOVA with Sidak's multiple comparisons tests. TCRdb mirrors the immuneACCESS table, restricted to in-frame sequences. Some clones are absent from its copies; in checked studies, under half trace to an unresolved V gene, and the reason for the others is unknown. The DNA was the basis for D and trimming; V, J and clone size are from that table. Recorded for this sample are under 150,000 clones; about nine tenths of them occurred a single time. Approximately 6.4% of the sample comes from the top ten.

As to this clone: Its antigen is still unknown. No much larger clone exists at a distance of one base, and base qualities are not known.

This clonotype was obtained from an adult who received the AZD1222 COVID-19 vaccine. The rearrangement combines TRBV11-2 with TRBJ1-3; the D gene cannot be named for sure. The specimen was peripheral blood, collected 28 days after the second AZD1222 dose. The CDR3 protein sequence reads: CASSFTESSGNTIYF. The DNA reads as follows: TGTGCCAGCAGCTTTACGGAAAGCTCTGGAAACACCATATATTTT.